Shown below are 16 T cell receptor beta chains from a single sample sequenced in a study of regulatory T cells in long-lasting Graves disease. Researchers made TCR beta libraries by using iRepertoire HTBI primers and running Arm-PCR on CDR3 regions. TCRdb itself ran the multiplex PCR reads through MiXCR, one entry per CDR3 protein. The sample has 380,000 or so distinct CDR3 sequences, about 17% seen once. Time point: newly diagnosed GD, antithyroid drugs for less than 3 months. Following extraction of RNA from PBMCs, that RNA was used to make the TCR library. These data also featured in a second study, about T cells in Graves' hyperthyroidism and ophthalmopathy.

The sequencing used peripheral blood mononuclear cells (PBMCs), collected at new diagnosis, from a patient treated with antithyroid drugs. The receptors were gathered from a woman aged 18-29 years with Graves disease.

There are many counts of this clonotype. This chain connects TRBV7-3 to TRBJ2-3; D is undetermined. V gave up 1 base and J gave up 0 bases, with 8 bases separating them. Looked up from germline, CDR1 is SGHTA and CDR2 is FQGTGA. The CDR3 has 15 residues. CDR3 bases: TGTGCCAGCAGCTTAAATCCAATTAGCACAGATACGCAGTATTTT. This codes for CASSLNPISTDTQYF.

Ten or more counts support this clonotype. The CDR3, as DNA: TGTGCCAGCAGAGCGGACGGGACCCTTAATCAGCCCCAGCATTTT. Encoded protein: CASRADGTLNQPQHF. The genes are TRBV6-1 and TRBJ1-5, with D possibly TRBD1 on 5 matching bases. The germline V gene has CDR1 MNHNS and CDR2 SASEGT. V was cut by 6 bases and J by 4 bases, with 16 bases left in between. The CDR3 runs to 15 residues.

The table lists this clonotype with many counts. The V call is TRBV7-2, the J call TRBJ2-7; D is undetermined. V was shortened by 5 bases and J by 4 bases, with 15 bases between the two germline ends. Per germline, CDR1 SGHTA and CDR2 FQGNSA. The CDR3 sequence is 14 residues long. CDR3: CASSRPNDPYEQYF. The CDR3 DNA is TGTGCCAGCAGCCGACCTAACGATCCGTACGAGCAGTACTTC.

This chain joins TRBV28 and TRBJ2-2; no clear D gene. Germline CDR1 MDHEN, CDR2 SYDVKM. This CDR3 spans 13 amino acids. Deletions cut 3 bases from V and 7 bases from J, with 9 bases between. CDR3 sequence reads: CASSFGNNGELFF. In DNA form, the CDR3 reads TGTGCCAGCAGTTTCGGTAATAACGGGGAGCTGTTTTTT.

There are many counts of this clonotype. The rearrangement joins TRBV2 to TRBJ2-7, with no clear D. Trimming left V 3 bases short and J 2 bases short, with 8 bases between. The length of the CDR3 is 13 residues. Germline CDR1 and CDR2: SNHLY and FYNNEI. The DNA of the CDR3 is TGTGCCAGCAGTGAGTTTGGACCCTACGAGCAGTACTTC. Amino acids: CASSEFGPYEQYF.

The sample holds many counts of this clonotype. V gene TRBV27 combines with J gene TRBJ2-5, with 8 bases fitting TRBD2. After removal of 6 bases from V and 5 bases from J, the junction contained 11 bases not matched to a gene. This CDR3 contains 15 residues. Germline values: CDR1 MNHEY, CDR2 SMNVEV (reference sequence). This chain's CDR3 is CASRPTGGPRETQYF. The CDR3 nucleotides read TGTGCCAGCAGACCTACGGGAGGGCCTCGGGAGACCCAGTACTTC.

This clonotype was seen a handful of times. The CDR3, as DNA: TGCGCCAGCAGCCAAGGCCTGGGACGTCCTTTGTCCCAGCATTTT. The encoded protein is CASSQGLGRPLSQHF. The chain is built from TRBV4-1 and TRBJ1-5; maybe TRBD1 (5 bases). Germline V gene sequence: CDR1 MGHRA, CDR2 YSYEKL. The length of the CDR3 is 15 residues. Trimming took off 1 base at V and 11 bases at J, with 18 bases between the two ends.

In this sample, this clonotype turned up many times. The chain employs TRBV11-2 and TRBJ2-5; D is ambiguous. The CDR3 spans 13 residues. The ends were cut back, 4 bases at V and 1 base at J, with 7 bases in the middle. CDR1 is SGHAT and CDR2 is FQNNGV in the germline V gene. The DNA for the CDR3 is TGTGCCAGCAGCTCCCAGGCCCAAGAGACCCAGTACTTC. This gives the protein CASSSQAQETQYF.

This clonotype was seen many times. V gene TRBV12-3 or TRBV12-4 combines with J gene TRBJ1-4; weak D call: TRBD1 (6 bases). V lost 6 bases, J lost 5 bases, and 16 bases lay in between. This CDR3 contains 15 residues. CDR3 protein: CASRPLGRGNEKLFF. Written as DNA, the CDR3 is TGTGCCAGCAGGCCCTTGGGCAGGGGAAATGAAAAACTGTTTTTT.

This clonotype appeared many times. The V call is TRBV20-1, the J call TRBJ2-7; TRBD1 matches at 8 bases. The V and J ends lost 8 bases and 6 bases, in that order; junction bases with no gene match: 12. CDR1 is DFQATT, CDR2 SNEGSKA, per germline (reference sequence). The CDR3 has 13 residues. This CDR3 reads CSPSGTGQVEQYF. In DNA form, the CDR3 reads TGCAGTCCCAGTGGGACGGGACAGGTCGAGCAGTACTTC.

This clonotype was recorded at least ten times. The rearrangement uses TRBV7-2 and TRBJ1-1; perhaps TRBD1 as D (6 bases). Trimming left V 7 bases short and J 0 bases short, with 15 bases between. This CDR3 region has 15 residues. From germline, CDR1 is SGHTA and CDR2 FQGNSA. CDR3 DNA: TGTGCCAGCACCTTCAGGACAGCCATGAACACTGAAGCTTTCTTT. Translated: CASTFRTAMNTEAFF.

This clonotype came up many times. The V gene is TRBV5-5, the J gene TRBJ2-7, with D perhaps TRBD1 (5 bases). The CDR3 extends over 15 amino acids. The germline V gene has CDR1 SGHKS and CDR2 YYEKEE (reference sequence). V was shortened by 0 bases and J by 2 bases, with 12 bases between the two germline ends. In nucleotides, the CDR3 is TGTGCCAGCAGCTTGGCCACAGGCGAGACCTACGAGCAGTACTTC. Encoded protein: CASSLATGETYEQYF.

This clonotype was detected many times. The chain employs TRBV3-1 and TRBJ2-7; 7 positions match TRBD1. The germline V gene encodes CDR1 LGHDT and CDR2 YNNKEL (reference sequence). CDR3 length equals 16 residues. The V and J ends lost 0 bases and 4 bases, in that order; junction bases with no gene match: 9. For the CDR3, the DNA is TGTGCCAGCAGCCAAGAACTCGGGACAGTAAATTACGAGCAGTACTTC. It yields the protein CASSQELGTVNYEQYF.

For this clonotype: This may be a read error, as it is one base from a much larger clone. The CDR3, as DNA: TGTGCCAGCAGCGCCCACACAGATACGCAGTATTTT. This translates into CASSAHTDTQYF. The chain recombines TRBV9 with TRBJ2-3; unclear D gene. CDR1 is SGDLS, CDR2 YYNGEE, per germline. The germline V and J ends were trimmed by 3 bases and 2 bases, with 4 bases remaining between them. The CDR3 contains 12 residues.

A remark on this clonotype: It may be a read error: a sequence one base away is much more abundant. The CDR3 protein is CSVLLDRVFGPGGYEQYF. In DNA, the CDR3 is TGCAGCGTCCTTTTGGACAGGGTGTTTGGCCCAGGGGGCTATGAGCAGTACTTC. The V gene is TRBV29-1, the J gene TRBJ2-4; 8 bases map to TRBD1. The CDR3 totals 18 residues. Trimming took 6 bases from V and 13 from J; bases not matched to a gene: 29. Germline CDR1 and CDR2: SQVTM and ANQGSEA.

V and J are TRBV4-1 and TRBJ2-7; TRBD2 might be the D (5 bases). Germline CDR1 and CDR2: MGHRA and YSYEKL. V gave up 4 bases and J gave up 2 bases, with 18 bases separating them. The CDR3 extends over 16 amino acids. CDR3 coding DNA: TGCGCCAGCAGCCTTTCGGAGGTGGAATTAACCTACGAGCAGTACTTC. Protein sequence: CASSLSEVELTYEQYF.